This TCR beta chain was sequenced for a study of blood T cell repertoires in COVID-19. TCRdb's copy holds only in-frame clones and misses some; the assay was immunoSEQ multiplex PCR. Seen here are about 82,000 clones, 65% to 85% observed once, and the top ten hold over 15%. In germline, CDR1 is SEHNR, CDR2 FQNEAQ (reference sequence). V lost 5 bases and J lost 5, with 15 bases in between. The CDR3 consists of 14 residues. Sequencing was performed on peripheral blood. This chain connects TRBV7-9 to TRBJ1-1; a weak D match, TRBD1 (6 bases). This sequence was found in a woman aged 60-75 years with acute or convalescent COVID-19. Here the CDR3 reads CASSPDSQGTEAFF. DNA for the CDR3: TGTGCCAGCAGCCCGGACAGCCAAGGGACTGAAGCTTTCTTT.